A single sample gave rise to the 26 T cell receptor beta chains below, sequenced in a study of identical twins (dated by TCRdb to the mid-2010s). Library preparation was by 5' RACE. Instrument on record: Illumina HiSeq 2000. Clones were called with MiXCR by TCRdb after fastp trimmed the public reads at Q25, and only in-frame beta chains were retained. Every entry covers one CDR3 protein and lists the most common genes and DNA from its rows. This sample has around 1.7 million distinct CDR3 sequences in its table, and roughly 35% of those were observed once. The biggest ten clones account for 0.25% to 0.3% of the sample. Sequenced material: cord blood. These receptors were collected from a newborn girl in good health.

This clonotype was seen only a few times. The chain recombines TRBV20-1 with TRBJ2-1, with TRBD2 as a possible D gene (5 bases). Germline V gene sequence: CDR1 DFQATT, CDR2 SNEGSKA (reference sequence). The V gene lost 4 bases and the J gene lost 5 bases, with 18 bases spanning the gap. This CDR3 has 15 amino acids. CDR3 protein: CSAKSLRDWDNEQFF. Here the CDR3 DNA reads TGCAGTGCTAAGTCTTTACGGGATTGGGACAATGAGCAGTTCTTC.

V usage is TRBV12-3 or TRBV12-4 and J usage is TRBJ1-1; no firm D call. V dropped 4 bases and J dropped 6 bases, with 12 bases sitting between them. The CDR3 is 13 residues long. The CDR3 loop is CASSSPRGAEAFF. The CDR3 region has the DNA TGTGCCAGCAGTTCCCCCCGGGGTGCTGAAGCTTTCTTT.

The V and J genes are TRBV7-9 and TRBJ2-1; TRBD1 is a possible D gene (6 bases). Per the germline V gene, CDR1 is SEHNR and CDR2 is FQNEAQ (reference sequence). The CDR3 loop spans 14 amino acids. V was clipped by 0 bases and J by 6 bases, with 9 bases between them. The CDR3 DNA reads TGTGCCAGCAGCTTAGCTATACAGGGCAATGAGCAGTTCTTC. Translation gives CASSLAIQGNEQFF.

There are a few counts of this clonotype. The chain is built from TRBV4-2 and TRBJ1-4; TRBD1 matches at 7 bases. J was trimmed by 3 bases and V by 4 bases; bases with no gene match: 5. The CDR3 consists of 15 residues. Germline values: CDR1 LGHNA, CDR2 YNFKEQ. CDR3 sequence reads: CASSRDGTANEKLFF. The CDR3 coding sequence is TGTGCCAGCAGCCGAGACGGGACAGCTAATGAAAAACTGTTTTTT.

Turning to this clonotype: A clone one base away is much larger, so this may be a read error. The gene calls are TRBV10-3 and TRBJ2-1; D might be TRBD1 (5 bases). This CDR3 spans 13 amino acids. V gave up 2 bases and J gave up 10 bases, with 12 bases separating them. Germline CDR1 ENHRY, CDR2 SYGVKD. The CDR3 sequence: CAISEAQGEEQFF. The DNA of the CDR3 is TGTGCCATCAGTGAGGCGCAGGGTGAGGAGCAGTTCTTC.

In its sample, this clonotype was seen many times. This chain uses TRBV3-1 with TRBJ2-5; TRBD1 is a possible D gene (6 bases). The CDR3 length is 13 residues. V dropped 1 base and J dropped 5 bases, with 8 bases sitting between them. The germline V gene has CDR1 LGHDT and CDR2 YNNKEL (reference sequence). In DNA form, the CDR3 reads TGTGCCAGCAGCCAAGGGACAGAGGAGACCCAGTACTTC. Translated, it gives CASSQGTEETQYF.

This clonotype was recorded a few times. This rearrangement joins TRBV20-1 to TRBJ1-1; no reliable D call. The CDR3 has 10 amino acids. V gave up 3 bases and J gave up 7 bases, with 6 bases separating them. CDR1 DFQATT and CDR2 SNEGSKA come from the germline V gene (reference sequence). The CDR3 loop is CSARDFEAFF. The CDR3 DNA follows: TGCAGTGCTAGGGACTTTGAAGCTTTCTTT.

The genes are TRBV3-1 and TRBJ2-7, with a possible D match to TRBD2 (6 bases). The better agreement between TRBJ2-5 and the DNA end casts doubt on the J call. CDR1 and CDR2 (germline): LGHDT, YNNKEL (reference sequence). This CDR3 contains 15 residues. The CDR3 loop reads CASSQNGLKKETQYF. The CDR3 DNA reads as TGTGCCAGCAGCCAAAACGGACTAAAAAAAGAGACCCAGTACTTC.

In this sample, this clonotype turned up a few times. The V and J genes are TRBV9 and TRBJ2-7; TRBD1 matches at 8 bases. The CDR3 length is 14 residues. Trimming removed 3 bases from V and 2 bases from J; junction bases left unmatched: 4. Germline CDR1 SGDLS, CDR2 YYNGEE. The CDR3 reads CASSEQGDPYEQYF. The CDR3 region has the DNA TGTGCCAGCAGCGAACAGGGGGACCCCTACGAGCAGTACTTC.

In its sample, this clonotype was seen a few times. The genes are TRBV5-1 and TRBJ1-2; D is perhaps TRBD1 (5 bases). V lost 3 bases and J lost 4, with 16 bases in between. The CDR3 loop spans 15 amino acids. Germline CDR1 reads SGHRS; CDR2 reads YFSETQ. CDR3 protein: CASSSFESGGYGYTF. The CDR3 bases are TGCGCCAGCAGCTCTTTCGAGTCCGGGGGCTATGGCTACACCTTC.

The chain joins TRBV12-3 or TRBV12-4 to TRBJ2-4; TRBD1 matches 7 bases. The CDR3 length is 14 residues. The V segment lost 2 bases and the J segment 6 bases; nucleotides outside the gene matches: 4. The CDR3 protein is CASSLQGVGNIQYF. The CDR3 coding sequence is TGTGCCAGCAGTTTACAGGGGGTAGGAAACATTCAGTACTTC.

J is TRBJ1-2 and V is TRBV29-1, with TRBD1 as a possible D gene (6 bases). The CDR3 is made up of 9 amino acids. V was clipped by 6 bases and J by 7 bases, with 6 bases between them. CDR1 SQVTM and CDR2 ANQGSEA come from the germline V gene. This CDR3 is CSVQGGYTF. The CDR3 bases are TGCAGCGTACAGGGTGGCTACACCTTC.

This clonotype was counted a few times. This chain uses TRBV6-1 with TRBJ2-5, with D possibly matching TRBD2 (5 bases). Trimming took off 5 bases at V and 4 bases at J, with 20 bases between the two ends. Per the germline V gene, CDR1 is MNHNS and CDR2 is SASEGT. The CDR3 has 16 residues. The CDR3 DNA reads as TGTGCCAGCAGTAAACCCCCGGCCCCGCGGGCAGAGACCCAGTACTTC. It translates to CASSKPPAPRAETQYF.

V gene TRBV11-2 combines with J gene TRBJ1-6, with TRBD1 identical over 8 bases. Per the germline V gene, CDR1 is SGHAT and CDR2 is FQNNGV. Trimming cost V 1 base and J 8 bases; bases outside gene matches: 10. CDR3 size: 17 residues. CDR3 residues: CASSLVRAGTGDSPLHF. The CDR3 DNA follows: TGTGCCAGCAGCTTAGTCAGGGCCGGGACAGGTGATTCACCCCTCCACTTT.

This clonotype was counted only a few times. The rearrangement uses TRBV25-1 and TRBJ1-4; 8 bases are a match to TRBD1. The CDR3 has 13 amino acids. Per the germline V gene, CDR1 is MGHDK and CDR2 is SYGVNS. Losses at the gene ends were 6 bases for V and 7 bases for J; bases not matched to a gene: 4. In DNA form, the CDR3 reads TGTGCCAGCAGGGACAGGGTTTTTGAAAAACTGTTTTTT. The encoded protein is CASRDRVFEKLFF.

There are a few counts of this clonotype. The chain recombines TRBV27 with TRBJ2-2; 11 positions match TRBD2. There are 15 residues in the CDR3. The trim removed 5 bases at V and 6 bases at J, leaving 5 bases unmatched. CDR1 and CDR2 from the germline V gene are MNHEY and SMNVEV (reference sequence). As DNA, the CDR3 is TGTGCCAGCAGTGGGACTAGCGGTTACCCCGGGGAGCTGTTTTTT. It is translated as CASSGTSGYPGELFF.

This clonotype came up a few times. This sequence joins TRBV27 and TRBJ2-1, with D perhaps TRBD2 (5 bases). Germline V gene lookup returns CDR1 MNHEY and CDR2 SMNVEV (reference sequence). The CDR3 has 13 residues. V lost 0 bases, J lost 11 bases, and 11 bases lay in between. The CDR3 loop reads CASSLSSASKQFF. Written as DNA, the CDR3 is TGTGCCAGCAGTTTATCGTCGGCTAGCAAGCAGTTCTTC.

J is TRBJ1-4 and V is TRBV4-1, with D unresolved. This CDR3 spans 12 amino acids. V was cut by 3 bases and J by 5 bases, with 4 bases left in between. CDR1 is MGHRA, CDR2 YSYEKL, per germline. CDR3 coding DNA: TGCGCCAGCAGCCACGTCAATGAAAAACTGTTTTTT. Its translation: CASSHVNEKLFF.

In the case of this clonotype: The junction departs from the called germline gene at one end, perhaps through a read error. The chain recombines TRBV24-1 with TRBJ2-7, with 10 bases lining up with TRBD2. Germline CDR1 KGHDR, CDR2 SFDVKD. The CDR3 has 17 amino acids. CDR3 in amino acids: CAASDSWDSLAGVEQYF. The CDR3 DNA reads TGTGCCGCCAGTGATTCCTGGGACAGCCTAGCGGGAGTTGAGCAGTACTTC.

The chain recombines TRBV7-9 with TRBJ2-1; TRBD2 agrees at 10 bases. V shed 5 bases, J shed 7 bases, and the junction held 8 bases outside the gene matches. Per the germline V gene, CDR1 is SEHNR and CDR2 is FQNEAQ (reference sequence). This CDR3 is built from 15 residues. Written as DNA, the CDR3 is TGTGCCAGCAGCCCCTCTAGCGGGAGTCCAAATGAGCAGTTCTTC. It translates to CASSPSSGSPNEQFF.

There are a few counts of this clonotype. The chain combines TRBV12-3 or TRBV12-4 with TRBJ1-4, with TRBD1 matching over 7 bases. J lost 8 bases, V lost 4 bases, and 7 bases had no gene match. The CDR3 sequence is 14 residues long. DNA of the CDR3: TGTGCCAGCAGTTCGCGGACAGGATTAGAAAAACTGTTTTTT. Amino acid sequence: CASSSRTGLEKLFF.

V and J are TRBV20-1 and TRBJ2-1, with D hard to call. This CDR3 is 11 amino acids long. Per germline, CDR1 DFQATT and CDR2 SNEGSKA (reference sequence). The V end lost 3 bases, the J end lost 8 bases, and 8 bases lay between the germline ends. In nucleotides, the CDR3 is TGCAGTGCTAGCCCTACCCATGAGCAGTTCTTC. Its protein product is CSASPTHEQFF.

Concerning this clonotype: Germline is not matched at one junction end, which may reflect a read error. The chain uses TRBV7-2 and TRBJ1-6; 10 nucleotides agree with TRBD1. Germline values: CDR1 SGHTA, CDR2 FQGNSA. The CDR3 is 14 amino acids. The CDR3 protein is CVSSLGTGASPLHF. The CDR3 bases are TGTGTCAGCAGCTTAGGGACAGGGGCTTCACCCCTCCACTTT.

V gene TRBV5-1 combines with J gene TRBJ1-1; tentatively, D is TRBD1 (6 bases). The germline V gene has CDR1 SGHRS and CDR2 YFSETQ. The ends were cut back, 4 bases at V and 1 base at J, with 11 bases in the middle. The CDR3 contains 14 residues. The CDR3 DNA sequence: TGCGCCAGCAGCGTGGGGGGCCCGAACACTGAAGCTTTCTTT. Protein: CASSVGGPNTEAFF.

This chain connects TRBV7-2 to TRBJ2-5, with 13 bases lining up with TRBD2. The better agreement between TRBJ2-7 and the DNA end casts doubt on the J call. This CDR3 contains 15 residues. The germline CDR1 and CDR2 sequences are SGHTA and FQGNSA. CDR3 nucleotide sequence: TGTGCCAGCAGCCGCAGGACTAGCGGGAGCCGCGAGCAGTACTTC. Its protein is CASSRRTSGSREQYF.

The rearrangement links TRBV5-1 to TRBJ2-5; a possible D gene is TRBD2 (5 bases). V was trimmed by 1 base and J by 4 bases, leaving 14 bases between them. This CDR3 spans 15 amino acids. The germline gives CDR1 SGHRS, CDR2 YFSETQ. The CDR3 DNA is TGCGCCAGCAGCTTGTTCCCGGGAAAGGGAGAGACCCAGTACTTC. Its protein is CASSLFPGKGETQYF.